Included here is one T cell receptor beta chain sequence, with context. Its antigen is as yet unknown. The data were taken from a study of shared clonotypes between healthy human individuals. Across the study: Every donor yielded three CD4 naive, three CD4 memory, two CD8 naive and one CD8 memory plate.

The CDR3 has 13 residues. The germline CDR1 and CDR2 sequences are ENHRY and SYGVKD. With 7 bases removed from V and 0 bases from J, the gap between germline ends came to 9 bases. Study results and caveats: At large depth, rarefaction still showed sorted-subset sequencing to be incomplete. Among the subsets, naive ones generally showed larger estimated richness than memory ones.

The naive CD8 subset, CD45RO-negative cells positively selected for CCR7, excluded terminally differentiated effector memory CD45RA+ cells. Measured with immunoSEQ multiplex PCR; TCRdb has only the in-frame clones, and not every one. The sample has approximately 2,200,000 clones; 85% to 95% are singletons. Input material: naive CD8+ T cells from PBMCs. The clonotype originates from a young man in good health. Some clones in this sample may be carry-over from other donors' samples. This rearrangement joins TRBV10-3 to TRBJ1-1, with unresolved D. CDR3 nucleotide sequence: TGTGCCATCAATAAGGATGTGAACACTGAAGCTTTCTTT. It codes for CAINKDVNTEAFF.